The clone carrying this T cell receptor beta chain has more than one count but fewer than ten. This sample is part of a study of T cell repertoires in cytomegalovirus infection. Study as a whole: Both a matching HLA type and CMV infection were indicated by public TCR beta signatures.

V was clipped by 7 bases and J by 1 base, with 10 bases between them. There are 13 residues in the CDR3. TCRdb itself ran the reads through MiXCR, one entry per CDR3 protein. The sample has approximately 500,000 distinct CDR3 sequences, 16% seen once. This chain connects TRBV12-3 or TRBV12-4 to TRBJ2-5; D not certain. This clonotype was sampled from a human donor in good health (CMV status not recorded). Some clones in this sample may be carry-over from other donors' samples. The sequenced sample was CD8+ T cells from PBMCs. CDR3 region: CASTLRSQETQYF. The CDR3 DNA reads as TGTGCCAGCACCTTGCGGTCCCAAGAGACCCAGTACTTC.